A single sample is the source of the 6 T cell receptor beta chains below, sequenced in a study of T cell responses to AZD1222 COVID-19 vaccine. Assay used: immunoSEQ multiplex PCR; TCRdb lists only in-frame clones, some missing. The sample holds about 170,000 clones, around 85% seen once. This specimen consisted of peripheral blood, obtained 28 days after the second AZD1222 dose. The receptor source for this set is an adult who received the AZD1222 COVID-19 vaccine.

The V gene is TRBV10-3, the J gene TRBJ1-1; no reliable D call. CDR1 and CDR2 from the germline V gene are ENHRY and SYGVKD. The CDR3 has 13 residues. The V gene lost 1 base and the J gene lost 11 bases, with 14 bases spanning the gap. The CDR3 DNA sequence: TGTGCCATCAGTGAGTTTAATCAGGTGGGGGCTTTCTTT. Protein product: CAISEFNQVGAFF.

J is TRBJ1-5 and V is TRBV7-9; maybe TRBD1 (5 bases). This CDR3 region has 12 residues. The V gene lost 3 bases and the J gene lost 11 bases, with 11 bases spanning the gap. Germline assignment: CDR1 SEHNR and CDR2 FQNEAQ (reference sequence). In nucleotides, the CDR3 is TGTGCCAGCAGCTTCGCAGGGAGGTCCCAGCATTTT. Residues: CASSFAGRSQHF.

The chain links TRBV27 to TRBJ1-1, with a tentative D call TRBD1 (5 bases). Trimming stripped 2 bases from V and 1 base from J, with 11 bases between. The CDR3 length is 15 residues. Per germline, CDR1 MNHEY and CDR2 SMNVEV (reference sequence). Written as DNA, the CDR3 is TGTGCCAGCAGTTTAAGGGCAGGGAGGAACACTGAAGCTTTCTTT. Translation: CASSLRAGRNTEAFF.

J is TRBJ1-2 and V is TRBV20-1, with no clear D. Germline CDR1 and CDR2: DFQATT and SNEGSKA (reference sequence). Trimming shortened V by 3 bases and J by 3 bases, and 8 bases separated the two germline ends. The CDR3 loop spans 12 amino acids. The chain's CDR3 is CSASREHYGYTF. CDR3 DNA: TGCAGTGCTAGTCGTGAACACTATGGCTACACCTTC.

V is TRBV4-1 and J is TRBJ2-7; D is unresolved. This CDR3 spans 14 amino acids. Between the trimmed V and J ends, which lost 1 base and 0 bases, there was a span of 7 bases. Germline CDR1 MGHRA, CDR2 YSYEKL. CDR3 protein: CASSQVTGSYEQYF. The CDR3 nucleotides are TGCGCCAGCAGCCAAGTTACGGGCTCCTACGAGCAGTACTTC.

The CDR3 protein is CASSLAGAEGYTF. The CDR3 DNA sequence: TGCGCCAGCAGCTTGGCCGGGGCGGAGGGCTACACCTTC. V gene TRBV5-1 combines with J gene TRBJ1-2, with D maybe TRBD1 (5 bases). The germline V gene has CDR1 SGHRS and CDR2 YFSETQ. CDR3 length equals 13 residues. V lost 0 bases to trimming and J lost 8 bases, with 11 bases between them.